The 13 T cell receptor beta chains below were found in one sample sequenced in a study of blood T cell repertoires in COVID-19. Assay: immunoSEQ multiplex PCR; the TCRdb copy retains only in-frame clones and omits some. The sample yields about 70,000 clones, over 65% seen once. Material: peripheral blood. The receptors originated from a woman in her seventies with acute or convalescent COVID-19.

This CDR3 is CATRGVSDTIYF. CDR3 in DNA: TGTGCCACCCGGGGGGTCTCGGACACCATATATTTT. This chain uses TRBV19 with TRBJ1-3; D is possibly TRBD1 (5 bases). The CDR3 length is 12 residues. Between the trimmed V and J ends, which lost 10 bases and 8 bases, there was a span of 15 bases. The V gene's germline CDR1 is LNHDA and CDR2 SQIVND (reference sequence).

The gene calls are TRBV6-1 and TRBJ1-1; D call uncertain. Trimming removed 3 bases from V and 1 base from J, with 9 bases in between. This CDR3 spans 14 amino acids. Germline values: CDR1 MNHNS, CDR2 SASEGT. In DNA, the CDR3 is TGTGCCAGCAGTGATTGGAGAAAGAACACTGAAGCTTTCTTT. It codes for CASSDWRKNTEAFF.

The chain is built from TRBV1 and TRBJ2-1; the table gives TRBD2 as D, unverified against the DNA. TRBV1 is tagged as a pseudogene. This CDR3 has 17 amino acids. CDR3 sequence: CTSSQDRGGSSYNEQFF. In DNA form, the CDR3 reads TGCACCAGCAGCCAAGATCGGGGCGGGAGCTCCTACAATGAGCAGTTCTTC.

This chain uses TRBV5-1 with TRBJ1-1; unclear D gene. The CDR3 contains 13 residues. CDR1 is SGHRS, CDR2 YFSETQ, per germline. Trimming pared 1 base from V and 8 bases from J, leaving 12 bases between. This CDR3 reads CASSLRVEGEAFF. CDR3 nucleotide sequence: TGCGCCAGCAGCTTGCGGGTGGAGGGAGAAGCTTTCTTT.

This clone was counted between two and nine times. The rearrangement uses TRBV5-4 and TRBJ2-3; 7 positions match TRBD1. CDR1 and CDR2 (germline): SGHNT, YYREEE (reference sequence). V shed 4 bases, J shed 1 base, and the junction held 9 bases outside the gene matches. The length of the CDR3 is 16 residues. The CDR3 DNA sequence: TGTGCCAGCAGCGTGGGACAGACTCACCGCACAGATACGCAGTATTTT. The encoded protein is CASSVGQTHRTDTQYF.

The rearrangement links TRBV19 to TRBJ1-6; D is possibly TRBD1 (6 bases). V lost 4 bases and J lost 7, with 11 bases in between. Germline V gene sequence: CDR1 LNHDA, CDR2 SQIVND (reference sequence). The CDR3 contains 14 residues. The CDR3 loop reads CASSTGDLNSPLHF. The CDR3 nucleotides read TGTGCCAGTAGTACAGGGGATCTAAATTCACCCCTCCACTTT.

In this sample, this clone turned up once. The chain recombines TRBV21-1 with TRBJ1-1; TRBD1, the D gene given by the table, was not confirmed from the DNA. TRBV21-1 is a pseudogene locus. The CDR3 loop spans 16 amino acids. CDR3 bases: TGTGCCAGCAGCAAAGGTTTTCCGACAGTGAACACTGAAGCTTTCTTT. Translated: CASSKGFPTVNTEAFF.

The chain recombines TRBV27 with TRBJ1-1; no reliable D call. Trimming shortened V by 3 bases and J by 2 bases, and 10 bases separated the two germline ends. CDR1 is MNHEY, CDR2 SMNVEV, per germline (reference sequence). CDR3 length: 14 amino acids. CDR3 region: CASSFPGSNTEAFF. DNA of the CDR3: TGTGCCAGCAGTTTTCCGGGGTCAAACACTGAAGCTTTCTTT.

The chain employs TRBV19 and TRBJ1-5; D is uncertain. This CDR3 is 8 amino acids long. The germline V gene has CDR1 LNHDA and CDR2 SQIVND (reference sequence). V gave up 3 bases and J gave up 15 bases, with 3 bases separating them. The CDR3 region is CASSIRHF. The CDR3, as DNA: TGTGCCAGTAGTATCCGGCATTTT.

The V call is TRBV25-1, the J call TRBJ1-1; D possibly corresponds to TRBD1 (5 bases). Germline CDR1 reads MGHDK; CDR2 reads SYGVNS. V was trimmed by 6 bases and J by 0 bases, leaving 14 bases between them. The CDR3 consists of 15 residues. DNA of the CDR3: TGTGCCAGCAGCCCGGTAGGGGCAATGAACACTGAAGCTTTCTTT. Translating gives CASSPVGAMNTEAFF. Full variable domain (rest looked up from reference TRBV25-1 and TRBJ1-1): EADIYQTPRYLVIGTGKKITLECSQTMGHDKMYWYQQDPGMELHLIHYSYGVNSTEKGDLSSESTVSRIRTEHFPLTLESARPSHTSQYLCASSPVGAMNTEAFFGQGTRLTVV.

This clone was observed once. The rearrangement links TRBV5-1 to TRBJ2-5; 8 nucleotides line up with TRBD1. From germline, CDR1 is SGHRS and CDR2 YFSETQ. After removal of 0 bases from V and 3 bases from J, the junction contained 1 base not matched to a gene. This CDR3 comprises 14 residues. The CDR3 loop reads CASSLETGEETQYF. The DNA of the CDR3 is TGCGCCAGCAGCTTGGAGACAGGGGAAGAGACCCAGTACTTC.

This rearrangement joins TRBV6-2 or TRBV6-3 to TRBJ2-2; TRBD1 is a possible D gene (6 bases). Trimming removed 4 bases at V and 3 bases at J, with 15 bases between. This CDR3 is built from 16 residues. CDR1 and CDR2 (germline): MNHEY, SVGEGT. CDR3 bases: TGTGCCAGCAGTTCCGACAGGCCTCTATACACCGGGGAGCTGTTTTTT. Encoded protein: CASSSDRPLYTGELFF.

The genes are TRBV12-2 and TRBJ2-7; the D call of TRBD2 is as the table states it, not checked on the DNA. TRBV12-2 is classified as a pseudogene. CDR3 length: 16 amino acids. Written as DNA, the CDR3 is TGTGCAAGTCGCAAGCCCCCCCCACTAGCCGACTGGGAGCAGTACTTC. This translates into CASRKPPPLADWEQYF.